Following are 11 T cell receptor beta chains from one sample sequenced in a study of graft-versus-host responses after intestinal transplantation. Antigen specificity for these receptors is unknown. Generated by immunoSEQ multiplex PCR, the TCRdb table keeps only in-frame clones and is missing some. The repertoire holds approximately 76,000 clones, with approximately 87% as singletons. Source: unstimulated CD4+ T cells sorted from spleen or lymph node cells, taken before transplant. The receptor source for this set is a human donor who was the organ donor for an intestinal transplant.

The genes are TRBV20-1 and TRBJ1-3; D is undetermined. There are 11 residues in the CDR3. V shed 3 bases and J shed 2 bases, with 2 bases lying between them. In germline, CDR1 is DFQATT, CDR2 SNEGSKA (reference sequence). CDR3 region: CSASTGNTIYF. The CDR3 DNA reads TGCAGTGCTAGCACTGGAAACACCATATATTTT.

The V call is TRBV4-2, the J call TRBJ1-1, with 9 bases fitting TRBD1. The ends lost 9 bases at V and 6 bases at J; junction bases unmatched: 8. The germline V gene encodes CDR1 LGHNA and CDR2 YNFKEQ. This CDR3 has 13 amino acids. CDR3 sequence: CASWDRVKSEAFF. In DNA, the CDR3 is TGTGCCAGTTGGGACAGGGTAAAATCTGAAGCTTTCTTT.

This clone occurred a few times. The chain uses TRBV5-5 and TRBJ1-1; 7 bases line up with TRBD1. Germline trimming cut 0 bases from V and 0 bases from J; bases unmatched to any gene: 17. Germline V gene data show CDR1 as SGHKS and CDR2 as YYEKEE (reference sequence). The CDR3 loop spans 20 amino acids. CDR3 nucleotides: TGTGCCAGCAGCTTGGCCAGACAGGGAGGTCTCGTTCCGATGAACACTGAAGCTTTCTTT. Protein product: CASSLARQGGLVPMNTEAFF.

There are a few counts of this clone. The chain combines TRBV2 with TRBJ1-1; weak D call: TRBD1 (5 bases). This CDR3 region has 14 residues. V was trimmed by 6 bases and J by 7 bases, leaving 18 bases between them. CDR1 and CDR2 from the germline V gene are SNHLY and FYNNEI. The CDR3 loop reads CASRLNTVQVEAFF. The CDR3 DNA reads TGTGCCAGCAGACTAAATACTGTACAGGTTGAAGCTTTCTTT.

J is TRBJ1-6 and V is TRBV30; D is uncertain. The CDR3 is 13 residues long. CDR1 GTSNPN and CDR2 SVGIG come from the germline V gene (reference sequence). Trimming stripped 3 bases from V and 10 bases from J, with 13 bases between. The CDR3 bases are TGTGCCTGGAGCTCCGGGGTGGGATCACCCCTCCACTTT. Translation gives CAWSSGVGSPLHF.

This clone came up a few times. The chain has TRBV5-1 and TRBJ2-2; a weak D match, TRBD1 (5 bases). The V end lost 7 bases, the J end lost 1 base, and 8 bases lay between the germline ends. This CDR3 comprises 13 residues. Germline V gene sequence: CDR1 SGHRS, CDR2 YFSETQ. DNA of the CDR3: TGCGCCAGCCGTACAGGGAACACCGGGGAGCTGTTTTTT. It yields the protein CASRTGNTGELFF.

The chain employs TRBV6-1 and TRBJ1-5; D remains unclear. CDR3 length: 15 amino acids. Germline-derived CDR1 and CDR2 are MNHNS and SASEGT. V dropped 6 bases and J dropped 4 bases, with 16 bases sitting between them. The CDR3 DNA is TGTGCCAGCAGGGAGTACGGGTCTCAGAATCAGCCCCAGCATTTT. This gives the protein CASREYGSQNQPQHF.

The chain couples TRBV18 to TRBJ1-1; D gene uncertain. The CDR3 covers 13 residues. Germline CDR1 is KGHSH and CDR2 is LQKENI. V was trimmed by 3 bases and J by 10 bases, leaving 15 bases between them. CDR3 nucleotide sequence: TGTGCCAGCTCACCGAGCCAGGAGGTAGGAGCTTTCTTT. Protein product: CASSPSQEVGAFF.

This chain joins TRBV2 and TRBJ2-1; 8 bases are a match to TRBD2. This CDR3 is 15 amino acids long. In germline, CDR1 is SNHLY, CDR2 FYNNEI. V lost 5 bases to trimming and J lost 4 bases; unmatched junction nucleotides: 7. In DNA, the CDR3 is TGTGCCAGCAGTCCTACTAGCGGAGATTACAATGAGCAGTTCTTC. Its translation is CASSPTSGDYNEQFF.

This clone has a single count. The chain carries TRBV2 and TRBJ2-3; D is perhaps TRBD1 (5 bases). V gave up 8 bases and J gave up 2 bases, with 26 bases separating them. CDR1 is SNHLY and CDR2 is FYNNEI in the germline V gene. The CDR3 is 18 residues long. For the CDR3, the DNA is TGTGCCAGCCGTCGAAGAGAAAGTAGGGGATTCGTCACAGATACGCAGTATTTT. Protein product: CASRRRESRGFVTDTQYF.

The genes are TRBV21-1 and TRBJ2-7; TRBD2, the D gene given by the table, was not confirmed from the DNA. TRBV21-1 is labeled a pseudogene. This CDR3 region has 15 residues. This CDR3 is CASSPRSFSVYEQYV. For the CDR3, the DNA is TGTGCCAGCAGCCCCCGGAGTTTTTCGGTCTACGAGCAGTACGTC.